This T cell receptor (beta chain) appears in the sequencing data of a study of cytomegalovirus exposure and HLA in healthy donors. Study-level background: Researchers found that about four fifths of just under 400 genotyped donors fell within the Caucasian-associated ancestry cluster. Study-wide findings and caveats: Using the classifier, cytomegalovirus status was reportedly diagnosed with high specificity and sensitivity. An analysis was carried out later, and it reportedly showed fewer N-insertions in an Asian-associated ancestry cluster than the approximately 670-donor mean.

Amplification used 60 Vbeta primers and 13 Jbeta primers. Clones were sequenced by immunoSEQ multiplex PCR, and TCRdb holds only the in-frame ones, with some missing. The table shows some 130,000 clones, with approximately 80% occurring only once. At collection, donors were nominally healthy, but unrecorded immune exposures were probable. In regard to this clone: No antigen is known for it.

Per the germline V gene, CDR1 is LGHNA and CDR2 is YSLEER. The length of the CDR3 is 15 residues. The V and J ends lost 4 bases and 2 bases, in that order; junction bases with no gene match: 8. The chain employs TRBV4-3 and TRBJ2-7, with 7 bases fitting TRBD2. Input material: PBMCs. This sequence was found in a man aged 25 to 40 in good health and CMV-seronegative. The CDR3 loop is CASSPDSSGTYEQYF. CDR3 DNA: TGCGCCAGCAGCCCAGACTCTAGCGGAACCTACGAGCAGTACTTC.